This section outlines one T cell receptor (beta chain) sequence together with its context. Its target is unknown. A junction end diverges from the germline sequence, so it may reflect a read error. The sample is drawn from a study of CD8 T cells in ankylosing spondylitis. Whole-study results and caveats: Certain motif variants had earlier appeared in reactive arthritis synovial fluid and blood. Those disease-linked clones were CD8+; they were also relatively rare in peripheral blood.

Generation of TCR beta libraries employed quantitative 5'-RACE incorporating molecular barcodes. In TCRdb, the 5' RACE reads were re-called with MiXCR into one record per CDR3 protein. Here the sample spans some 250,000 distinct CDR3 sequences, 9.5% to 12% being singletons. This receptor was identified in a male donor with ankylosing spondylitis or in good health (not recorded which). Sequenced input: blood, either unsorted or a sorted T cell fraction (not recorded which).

The CDR3 is CACSQTTVGTNTDTQYF. In DNA, the CDR3 is TGTGCCTGCAGCCAAACTACCGTAGGGACTAACACAGATACGCAGTATTTT. V usage is TRBV3-1 and J usage is TRBJ2-3; the match to TRBD2 covers 7 bases. Germline CDR1 reads LGHDT; CDR2 reads YNNKEL (reference sequence). CDR3 size: 17 residues.